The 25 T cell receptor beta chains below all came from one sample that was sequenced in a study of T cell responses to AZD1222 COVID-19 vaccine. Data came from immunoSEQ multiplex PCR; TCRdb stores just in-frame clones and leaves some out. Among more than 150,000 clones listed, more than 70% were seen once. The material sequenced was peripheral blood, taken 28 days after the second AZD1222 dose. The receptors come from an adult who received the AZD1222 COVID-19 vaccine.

The CDR3 here is CASSINSGTGSYEQYF. The CDR3 region has the DNA TGTGCCAGCAGCATCAACTCCGGGACAGGGAGTTACGAGCAGTACTTC. V and J are TRBV21-1 and TRBJ2-7; TRBD1 was called by the table and not checked on the DNA. TRBV21-1 is designated a pseudogene. There are 16 residues in the CDR3.

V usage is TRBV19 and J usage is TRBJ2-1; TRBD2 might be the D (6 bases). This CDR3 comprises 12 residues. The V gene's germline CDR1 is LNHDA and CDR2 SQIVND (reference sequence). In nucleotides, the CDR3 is TGTGCGGCGGGGAGCTCCTACAATGAGCAGTTCTTC. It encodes CAAGSSYNEQFF. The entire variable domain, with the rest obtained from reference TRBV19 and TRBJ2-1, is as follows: DGGITQSPKYLFRKEGQNVTLSCEQNLNHDAMYWYRQDPGQGLRLIYYSQIVNDFQKGDIAEGYSVSREKKESFPLTVTSAQKNPTAFYLCAAGSSYNEQFFGPGTRLTVL.

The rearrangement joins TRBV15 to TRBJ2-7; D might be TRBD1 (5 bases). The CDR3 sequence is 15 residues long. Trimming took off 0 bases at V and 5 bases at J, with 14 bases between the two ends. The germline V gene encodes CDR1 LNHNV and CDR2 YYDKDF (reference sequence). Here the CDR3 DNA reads TGTGCCACCAGCAGAGATCAGGGATCGATCCACGAGCAGTACTTC. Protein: CATSRDQGSIHEQYF.

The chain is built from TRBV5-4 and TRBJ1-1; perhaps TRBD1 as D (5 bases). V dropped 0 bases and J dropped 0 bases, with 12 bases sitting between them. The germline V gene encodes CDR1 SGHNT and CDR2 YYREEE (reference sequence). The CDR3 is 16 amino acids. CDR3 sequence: CASSLERTGLNTEAFF. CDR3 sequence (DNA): TGTGCCAGCAGCTTGGAAAGGACGGGACTGAACACTGAAGCTTTCTTT.

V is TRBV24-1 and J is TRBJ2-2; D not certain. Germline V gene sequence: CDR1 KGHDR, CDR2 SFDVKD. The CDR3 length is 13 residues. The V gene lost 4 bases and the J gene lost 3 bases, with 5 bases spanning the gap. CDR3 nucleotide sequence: TGTGCCACCAGTGACCAGTACACCGGGGAGCTGTTTTTT. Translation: CATSDQYTGELFF.

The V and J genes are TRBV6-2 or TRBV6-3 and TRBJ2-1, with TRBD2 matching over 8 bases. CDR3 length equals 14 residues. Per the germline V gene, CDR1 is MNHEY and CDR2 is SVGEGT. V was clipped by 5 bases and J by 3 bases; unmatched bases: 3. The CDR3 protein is CASSLTSDYNEQFF. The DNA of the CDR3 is TGTGCCAGCAGTCTGACTAGCGACTACAATGAGCAGTTCTTC.

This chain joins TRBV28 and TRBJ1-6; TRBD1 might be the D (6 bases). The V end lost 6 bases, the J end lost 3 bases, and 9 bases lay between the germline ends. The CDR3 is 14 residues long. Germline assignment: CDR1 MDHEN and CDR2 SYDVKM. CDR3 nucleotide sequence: TGTGCCAGCAGAAAGGGGGTCTATAATTCACCCCTCCACTTT. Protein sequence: CASRKGVYNSPLHF.

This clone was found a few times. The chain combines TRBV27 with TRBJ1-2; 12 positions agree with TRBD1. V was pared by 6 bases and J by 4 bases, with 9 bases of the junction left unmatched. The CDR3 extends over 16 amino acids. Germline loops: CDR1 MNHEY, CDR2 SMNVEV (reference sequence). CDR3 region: CASSHEGQGASYGYTF. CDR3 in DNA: TGTGCCAGCAGCCACGAGGGACAGGGGGCCTCCTATGGCTACACCTTC.

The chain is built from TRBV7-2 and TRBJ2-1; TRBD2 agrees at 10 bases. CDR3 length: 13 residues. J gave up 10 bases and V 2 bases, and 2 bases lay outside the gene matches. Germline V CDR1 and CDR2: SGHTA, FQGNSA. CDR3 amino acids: CASSLTSGTEQFF. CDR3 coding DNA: TGTGCCAGCAGCTTAACTAGCGGGACCGAGCAGTTCTTC.

The CDR3 sequence: CASTLLGGIDQPQHF. The CDR3 region has the DNA TGTGCCAGCACTCTACTGGGGGGGATTGATCAGCCCCAGCATTTT. The chain carries TRBV28 and TRBJ1-5; maybe TRBD1 (5 bases). The CDR3 has 15 residues. The germline gives CDR1 MDHEN, CDR2 SYDVKM. With 7 bases removed from V and 5 bases from J, the gap between germline ends came to 18 bases.

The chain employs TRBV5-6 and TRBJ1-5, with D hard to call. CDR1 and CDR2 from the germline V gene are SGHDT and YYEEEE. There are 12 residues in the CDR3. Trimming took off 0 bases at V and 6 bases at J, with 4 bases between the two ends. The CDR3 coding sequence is TGTGCCAGCAGCTTGGGATCTCAGCCCCAGCATTTT. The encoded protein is CASSLGSQPQHF.

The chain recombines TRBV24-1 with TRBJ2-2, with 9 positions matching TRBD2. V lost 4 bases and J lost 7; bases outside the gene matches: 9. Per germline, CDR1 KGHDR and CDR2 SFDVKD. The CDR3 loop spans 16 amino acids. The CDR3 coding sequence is TGTGCCACCAGTGAAAATAGCGGGGGAAGGATCGGGGAGCTGTTTTTT. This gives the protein CATSENSGGRIGELFF.

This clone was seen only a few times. The CDR3 here is CASSPGTGKGYTF. CDR3 nucleotides: TGCGCCAGCAGCCCTGGGACAGGGAAGGGCTACACCTTC. The gene calls are TRBV5-1 and TRBJ1-2; 9 positions match TRBD1. The V segment lost 4 bases and the J segment 8 bases; nucleotides outside the gene matches: 6. The CDR3 has 13 amino acids. Germline V gene sequence: CDR1 SGHRS, CDR2 YFSETQ.

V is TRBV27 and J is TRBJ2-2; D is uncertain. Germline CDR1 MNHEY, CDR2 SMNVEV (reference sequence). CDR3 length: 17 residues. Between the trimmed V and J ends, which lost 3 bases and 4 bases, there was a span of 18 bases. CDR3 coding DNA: TGTGCCAGCAGTTTCTTCGGAGCATCCGGGTTCACCGGGGAGCTGTTTTTT. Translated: CASSFFGASGFTGELFF.

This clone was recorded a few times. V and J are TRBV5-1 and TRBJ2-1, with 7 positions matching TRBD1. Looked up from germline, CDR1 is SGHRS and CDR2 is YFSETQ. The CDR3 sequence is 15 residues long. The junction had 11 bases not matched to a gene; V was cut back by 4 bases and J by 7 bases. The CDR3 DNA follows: TGCGCCAGCAGCCTGACAGGGATCGGGGTTAATGAGCAGTTCTTC. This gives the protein CASSLTGIGVNEQFF. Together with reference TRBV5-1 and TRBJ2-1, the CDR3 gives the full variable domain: KAGVTQTPRYLIKTRGQQVTLSCSPISGHRSVSWYQQTPGQGLQFLFEYFSETQRNKGNFPGRFSGRQFSNSRSEMNVSTLELGDSALYLCASSLTGIGVNEQFFGPGTRLTVL.

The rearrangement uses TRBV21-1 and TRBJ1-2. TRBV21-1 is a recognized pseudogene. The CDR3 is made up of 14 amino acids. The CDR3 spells CASSPQGRNYGYTF. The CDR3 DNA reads TGTGCCAGCAGCCCCCAGGGACGGAACTATGGCTACACCTTC.

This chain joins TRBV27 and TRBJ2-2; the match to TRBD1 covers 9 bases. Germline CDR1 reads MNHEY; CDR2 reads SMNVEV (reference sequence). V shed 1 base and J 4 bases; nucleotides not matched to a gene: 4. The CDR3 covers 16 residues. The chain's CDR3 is CASSLYRGHGTGELFF. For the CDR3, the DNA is TGTGCCAGCAGTTTATACAGGGGGCATGGCACCGGGGAGCTGTTTTTT.

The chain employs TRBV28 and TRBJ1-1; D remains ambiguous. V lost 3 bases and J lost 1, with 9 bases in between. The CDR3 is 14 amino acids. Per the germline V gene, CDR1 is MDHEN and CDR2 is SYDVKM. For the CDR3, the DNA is TGTGCCAGCAGTTTCGTAAGGGCGAACACTGAAGCTTTCTTT. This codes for CASSFVRANTEAFF. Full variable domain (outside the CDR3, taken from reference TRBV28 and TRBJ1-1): DVKVTQSSRYLVKRTGEKVFLECVQDMDHENMFWYRQDPGLGLRLIYFSYDVKMKEKGDIPEGYSVSREKKERFSLILESASTNQTSMYLCASSFVRANTEAFFGQGTRLTVV.

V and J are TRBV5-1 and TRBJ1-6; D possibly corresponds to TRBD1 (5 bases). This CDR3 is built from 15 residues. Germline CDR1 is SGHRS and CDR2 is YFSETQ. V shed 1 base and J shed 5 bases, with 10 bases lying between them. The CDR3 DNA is TGCGCCAGCAGCTTGTTCCGGGGACATAATTCACCCCTCCACTTT. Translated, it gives CASSLFRGHNSPLHF.

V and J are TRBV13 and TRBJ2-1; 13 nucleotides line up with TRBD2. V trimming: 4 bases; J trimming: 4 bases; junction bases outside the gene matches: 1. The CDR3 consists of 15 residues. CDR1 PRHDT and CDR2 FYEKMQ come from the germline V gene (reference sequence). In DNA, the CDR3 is TGTGCCAGCAGCTGGACTAGCGGGAGTTACAATGAGCAGTTCTTC. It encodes CASSWTSGSYNEQFF.

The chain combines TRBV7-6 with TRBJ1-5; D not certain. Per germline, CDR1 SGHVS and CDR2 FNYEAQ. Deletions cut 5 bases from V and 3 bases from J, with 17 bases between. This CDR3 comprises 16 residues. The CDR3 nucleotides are TGTGCCAGCAGCCCCAGCCAAGGGCGGCTCAATCAGCCCCAGCATTTT. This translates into CASSPSQGRLNQPQHF.

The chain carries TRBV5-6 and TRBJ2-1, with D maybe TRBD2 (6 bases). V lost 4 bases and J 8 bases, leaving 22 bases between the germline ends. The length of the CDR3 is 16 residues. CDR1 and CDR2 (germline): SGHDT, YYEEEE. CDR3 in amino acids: CASSRAGTGYNHEQFF. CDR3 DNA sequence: TGTGCCAGCAGCCGTGCCGGGACTGGGTATAATCATGAGCAGTTCTTC.

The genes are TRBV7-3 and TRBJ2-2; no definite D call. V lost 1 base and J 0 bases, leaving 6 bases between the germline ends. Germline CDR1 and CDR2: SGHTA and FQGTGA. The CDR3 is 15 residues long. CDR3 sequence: CASSLSGANTGELFF. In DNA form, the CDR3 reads TGTGCCAGCAGCTTAAGCGGAGCGAACACCGGGGAGCTGTTTTTT.

The CDR3 DNA reads TGTGCCAGTAGTCCCGGGACTAGCCTCACAGATACGCAGTATTTT. Residues: CASSPGTSLTDTQYF. V gene TRBV19 combines with J gene TRBJ2-3; 9 bases are shared with TRBD2. The germline V gene has CDR1 LNHDA and CDR2 SQIVND (reference sequence). The CDR3 extends over 15 amino acids. V shed 5 bases, J shed 2 bases, and the junction held 5 bases outside the gene matches. The whole variable domain, filled in from reference TRBV19 and TRBJ2-3, reads DGGITQSPKYLFRKEGQNVTLSCEQNLNHDAMYWYRQDPGQGLRLIYYSQIVNDFQKGDIAEGYSVSREKKESFPLTVTSAQKNPTAFYLCASSPGTSLTDTQYFGPGTRLTVL.

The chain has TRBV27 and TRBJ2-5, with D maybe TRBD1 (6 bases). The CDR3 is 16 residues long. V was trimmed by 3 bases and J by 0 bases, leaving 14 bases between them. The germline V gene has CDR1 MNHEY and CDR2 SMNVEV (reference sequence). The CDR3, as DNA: TGTGCCAGCAGTTTGAGACTGACAGGTCACCAAGAGACCCAGTACTTC. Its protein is CASSLRLTGHQETQYF.